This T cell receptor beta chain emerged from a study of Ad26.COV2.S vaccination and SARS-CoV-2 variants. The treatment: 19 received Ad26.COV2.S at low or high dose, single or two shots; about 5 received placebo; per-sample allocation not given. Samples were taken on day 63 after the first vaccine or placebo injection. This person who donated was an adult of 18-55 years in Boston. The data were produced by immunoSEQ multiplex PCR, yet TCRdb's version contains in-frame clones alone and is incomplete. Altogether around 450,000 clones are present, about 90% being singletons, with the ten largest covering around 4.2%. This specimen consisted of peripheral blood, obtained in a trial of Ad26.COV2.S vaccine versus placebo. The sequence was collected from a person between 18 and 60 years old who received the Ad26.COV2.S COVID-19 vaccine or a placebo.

The CDR3 is CATSRGENQPQHF. CDR3 coding DNA: TGTGCCACCAGCAGAGGAGAGAATCAGCCCCAGCATTTT. This sequence joins TRBV15 and TRBJ1-5; no clear D gene. Between the trimmed V and J ends, which lost 1 base and 4 bases, there was a span of 5 bases. CDR3 size: 13 residues. The germline V gene encodes CDR1 LNHNV and CDR2 YYDKDF (reference sequence).